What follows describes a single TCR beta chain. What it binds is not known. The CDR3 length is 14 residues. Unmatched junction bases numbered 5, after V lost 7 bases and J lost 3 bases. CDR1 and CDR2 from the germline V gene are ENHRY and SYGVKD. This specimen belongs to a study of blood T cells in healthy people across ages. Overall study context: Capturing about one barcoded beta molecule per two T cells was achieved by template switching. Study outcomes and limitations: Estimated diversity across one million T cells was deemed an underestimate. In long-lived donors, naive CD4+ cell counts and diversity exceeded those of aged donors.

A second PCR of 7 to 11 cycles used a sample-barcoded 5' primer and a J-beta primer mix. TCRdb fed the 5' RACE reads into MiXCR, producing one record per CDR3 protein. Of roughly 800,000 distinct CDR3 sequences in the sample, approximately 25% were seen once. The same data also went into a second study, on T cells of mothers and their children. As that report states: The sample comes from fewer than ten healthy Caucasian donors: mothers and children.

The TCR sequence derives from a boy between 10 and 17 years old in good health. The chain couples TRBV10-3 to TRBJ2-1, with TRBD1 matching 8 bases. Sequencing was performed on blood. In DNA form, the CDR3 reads TGTGCCATCACCCTTGGACAGGGCTACAATGAGCAGTTCTTC. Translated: CAITLGQGYNEQFF.